This TCR beta chain originates from a study of T cells in Graves' hyperthyroidism and ophthalmopathy. The CDR3 consists of 11 residues. V gave up 6 bases and J gave up 3 bases, with 5 bases separating them. Amplification targeted TCR beta CDR3 regions from RNA transcripts. In the first-round RT-PCR of the TCR CDR3, the HTBI primer set was used. TCRdb fed the multiplex PCR reads into MiXCR, producing one record per CDR3 protein. The data contain approximately 620,000 distinct CDR3 sequences, approximately 14% of them singletons. The sample holds many counts of this clonotype. The source material was blood. This chain connects TRBV12-3 or TRBV12-4 to TRBJ1-1; D is uncertain. The receptor comes from a woman in her twenties or thirties with Graves' hyperthyroidism that later progressed to Graves' ophthalmopathy. The CDR3 loop reads CASRSDTEAFF. Written as DNA, the CDR3 is TGTGCCAGCAGATCGGACACTGAAGCTTTCTTT.